This T cell receptor (beta chain) was sequenced during a study of CD8+ T cells in alopecia areata. At the level of the study: At a dose of 5 to 10 mg twice daily, oral tofacitinib was given to treated patients.

The length of the CDR3 is 15 residues. With 0 bases removed from V and 1 base from J, the gap between germline ends came to 10 bases. Germline CDR1 SGDLS, CDR2 YYNGEE. RNA extraction and reverse transcription yielded cDNA as sequencing template. Libraries were prepared by immunoSEQ multiplex PCR; TCRdb keeps only in-frame clonotypes and omits some of them. The sample comprises 200,000 or so clones, 50% to 65% of which are singletons, and roughly 0.47% rests with the top ten. The origin of this receptor is a human donor with alopecia areata. Material: CD4+ T cells sorted from blood, obtained at week 0. The chain joins TRBV9 to TRBJ2-5, with D maybe TRBD1 (7 bases). The CDR3 DNA reads TGTGCCAGCAGCGTAGCAGGGGGGACCCAAGAGACCCAGTACTTC. It translates to CASSVAGGTQETQYF.